This passage covers 11 T cell receptor beta chains from one sample sequenced in a study of blood T cell repertoires in COVID-19. Using immunoSEQ multiplex PCR, the repertoire was profiled, and TCRdb retains in-frame clones only, with some absent. The table lists about 96,000 clones, roughly 90% of them singletons. The specimen sequenced was peripheral blood. These TCRs come from a human donor with COVID-19, enrolled during active disease. The donor label of this sample is uncertain.

This sequence joins TRBV7-2 and TRBJ2-2; TRBD2 is a possible D gene (5 bases). V gave up 5 bases and J gave up 7 bases, with 14 bases separating them. Germline V lookup: CDR1 SGHTA, CDR2 FQGNSA. The CDR3 runs 14 residues. CDR3 amino acids: CASSRERTVGELFF. CDR3 DNA: TGTGCCAGCAGCCGGGAAAGGACTGTCGGGGAGCTGTTTTTT.

The gene calls are TRBV28 and TRBJ1-5; D is possibly TRBD1 (5 bases). V was trimmed by 5 bases and J by 6 bases, leaving 17 bases between them. The CDR3 contains 15 residues. Per germline, CDR1 MDHEN and CDR2 SYDVKM. CDR3 in amino acids: CASSDSGVAGQPQHF. As DNA, the CDR3 is TGTGCCAGCAGTGACTCGGGGGTCGCTGGTCAGCCCCAGCATTTT.

The rearrangement uses TRBV25-1 and TRBJ2-3, with D perhaps matching TRBD1 (6 bases). This CDR3 is 14 amino acids long. Germline V gene lookup returns CDR1 MGHDK and CDR2 SYGVNS. Trimming shortened V by 8 bases and J by 3 bases, and 15 bases separated the two germline ends. DNA for the CDR3: TGTGCCAGCTCCGGACCGAGGGGGACAGATACGCAGTATTTT. This sequence encodes CASSGPRGTDTQYF.

This chain connects TRBV6-5 to TRBJ1-1; D might be TRBD1 (6 bases). The germline V gene encodes CDR1 MNHEY and CDR2 SVGAGI. The CDR3 loop spans 16 amino acids. V was trimmed by 0 bases and J by 5 bases, leaving 16 bases between them. The chain's CDR3 is CASSYSSARGGTEAFF. Here the CDR3 DNA reads TGTGCCAGCAGTTACTCTTCGGCCAGGGGAGGGACTGAAGCTTTCTTT.

This clone showed up just once. The V and J genes are TRBV6-5 and TRBJ2-7; 11 bases agree with TRBD1. The CDR3 has 14 residues. V lost 7 bases, J lost 2 bases, and 4 bases stayed unmatched. CDR1 and CDR2 (germline): MNHEY, SVGAGI. CDR3 DNA: TGTGCCAGCATCGGGACAGGGGGAACCTACGAGCAGTACTTC. This translates into CASIGTGGTYEQYF.

V usage is TRBV7-9 and J usage is TRBJ2-7; possible D gene TRBD1, 6 bases. V gave up 6 bases and J gave up 4 bases, with 19 bases separating them. The CDR3 is 15 residues long. Looked up from germline, CDR1 is SEHNR and CDR2 is FQNEAQ (reference sequence). In DNA form, the CDR3 reads TGTGCCAGCAGTTATCCGGGCAGGGGAGAATACGAGCAGTACTTC. This sequence encodes CASSYPGRGEYEQYF.

The V and J genes are TRBV24-1 and TRBJ2-1, with D perhaps TRBD2 (5 bases). Germline V gives CDR1 KGHDR, CDR2 SFDVKD. V lost 5 bases and J lost 8, with 9 bases in between. The CDR3 totals 12 residues. The CDR3 coding sequence is TGTGCCACCAGTGGAGCGCGGGATGAGCAGTTCTTC. It codes for CATSGARDEQFF.

V and J are TRBV5-1 and TRBJ1-1, with D possibly TRBD1 on 6 matching bases. CDR1 is SGHRS and CDR2 is YFSETQ in the germline V gene. The V gene lost 7 bases and the J gene lost 0 bases, with 16 bases spanning the gap. There are 15 residues in the CDR3. The CDR3 DNA is TGCGCCAGCTCTAAGGGGGTGAGTGTGAACACTGAAGCTTTCTTT. Amino acids: CASSKGVSVNTEAFF.

The chain has TRBV15 and TRBJ1-5; D gene uncertain. CDR1 is LNHNV, CDR2 YYDKDF, per germline (reference sequence). V was pared by 5 bases and J by 0 bases, with 17 bases between. This CDR3 region has 17 residues. This chain's CDR3 is CATSGIKTGYSNQPQHF. In DNA form, the CDR3 reads TGTGCCACCAGCGGCATAAAGACGGGATATAGCAATCAGCCCCAGCATTTT. Looking up the rest from reference TRBV15 and TRBJ1-5 gives the full variable domain: DAMVIQNPRYQVTQFGKPVTLSCSQTLNHNVMYWYQQKSSQAPKLLFHYYDKDFNNEADTPDNFQSRRPNTSFCFLDIRSPGLGDTAMYLCATSGIKTGYSNQPQHFGDGTRLSIL.

V gene TRBV19 combines with J gene TRBJ1-1; TRBD1 might be the D (5 bases). The V gene's germline CDR1 is LNHDA and CDR2 SQIVND (reference sequence). The CDR3 is 14 amino acids. Trimming left V 3 bases short and J 0 bases short, with 8 bases between. CDR3 nucleotide sequence: TGTGCCAGTAGTATGCAGGGCATGAACACTGAAGCTTTCTTT. The encoded protein is CASSMQGMNTEAFF.

This clone was detected only a few times. Other nucleotide sequences from this sample produce the same CDR3. The rearrangement uses TRBV4-1 and TRBJ1-3, with D uncertain. Germline CDR1 reads MGHRA; CDR2 reads YSYEKL. The CDR3 has 13 residues. V lost 1 base, J lost 4 bases, and 5 bases lay in between. CDR3 sequence reads: CASSQGPGNTIYF. CDR3 nucleotides: TGCGCCAGCAGCCAAGGTCCAGGAAACACCATATATTTT.